The clone carrying this T cell receptor beta chain showed up just a few times. Its antigen is undetermined. In germline, CDR1 is SGHTA, CDR2 FQGNSA. There are 14 residues in the CDR3. The V segment lost 2 bases and the J segment 4 bases; nucleotides outside the gene matches: 1. Some clones are missing from TCRdb's copy, which holds only in-frame ones; the method was immunoSEQ multiplex PCR. The table lists tens of thousands of clones, approximately 93% of them singletons. Thawed PBMCs were FACS-sorted into unstimulated CD4+CD25+CD127- regulatory T cells, CD4+CD25- non-regulatory cells, CD4 and CD8 cells. This specimen belongs to a study of Tregs in tolerant kidney transplant recipients. Study in general: Recipients received nonmyeloablative bone marrow transplants from related graft donors, with transient mixed chimerism.

Overall study findings and caveats: Expanding Tregs on activated donor B cells appeared to best identify donor-specific TCRbeta clones. The small number of patients limits these findings pending further validation.

The input for sequencing was CD4+ T cells from blood, taken before the transplant. This sequence joins TRBV7-2 and TRBJ1-4; 7 bases match TRBD1. This TCR came from a human donor who received a combined kidney and bone marrow transplant. In DNA form, the CDR3 reads TGTGCCAGCAGCTTACAGGGGGGTAATGAAAAACTGTTTTTT. This codes for CASSLQGGNEKLFF.